This TCR beta chain was recorded in a study of T cell changes during pregnancy in multiple sclerosis. This table comes from immunoSEQ multiplex PCR, and its TCRdb copy is limited to in-frame clones, with some not included. The profile shows over 30,000 clones, approximately 90% of them singletons. The CDR3 loop spans 16 amino acids. V was clipped by 3 bases and J by 0 bases; unmatched bases: 8. Germline V gene lookup returns CDR1 SEHNR and CDR2 FQNEAQ (reference sequence). This clonotype was sampled from a female donor with multiple sclerosis, enrolled in a pregnancy study. The sample here was CD8+ T cells from peripheral blood mononuclear cells, taken in the third trimester of pregnancy. The chain combines TRBV7-9 with TRBJ2-7; 7 bases are a match to TRBD1. The CDR3 bases are TGTGCCAGCAGCTTTACTTTGACAGGGAGCTCCTACGAGCAGTACTTC. As protein: CASSFTLTGSSYEQYF.